This TCR beta chain was observed in a study of radiotherapy plus CTLA-4 blockade in lung cancer. CDR3 length: 17 residues. Repertoires were generated with immunoSEQ multiplex PCR, while TCRdb's copy carries only in-frame clones and drops some. This table holds approximately 77,000 clones, about 80% found once. The J gene is TRBJ1-6, the V gene TRBV21-1. TRBV21-1 is deemed a pseudogene. The starting material was peripheral blood, obtained from a patient treated with radiotherapy plus ipilimumab. This sequence was found in a human donor with non-small cell lung cancer who had stable disease on radiotherapy plus ipilimumab. The CDR3 sequence is CASSKALPGTRVIPLHF. CDR3 nucleotides: TGTGCCAGCAGCAAAGCGCTTCCGGGGACCAGGGTCATTCCCCTCCACTTT.